This T cell receptor beta chain is drawn from a study of T cells after yellow fever vaccination. The CDR3 contains 14 residues. V lost 0 bases to trimming and J lost 3 bases, with 9 bases between them. Germline CDR1 reads SGDLS; CDR2 reads YYNGEE. This clonotype was counted many times. In TCRdb, the 5' RACE reads were re-called with MiXCR into one record per CDR3 protein. The sample includes under 200,000 distinct CDR3 sequences, almost 7% seen only once; the top ten take 2.5%. This sample comprised CD4+ T cells sorted from PBMCs, obtained around 5 days after the first yellow fever vaccination. This receptor was taken from a young man who received the YFV17D yellow fever vaccine. This chain joins TRBV9 and TRBJ1-2; tentative D call: TRBD1 (6 bases). Written as DNA, the CDR3 is TGTGCCAGCAGCGTAGGGGGGGGCGACTATGGCTACACCTTC. Translation: CASSVGGGDYGYTF.